These 2 T cell receptor beta chains originate from one sample sequenced in a study of human T cells and chemical hapten exposure. Time point described: patch test 1, 2 weeks after DPC sensitization. The treatment: therapeutic diphenylcyclopropenone sensitization with weekly scalp DPC. TCRdb reprocessed the RACE reads with MiXCR, giving one entry per CDR3 protein. Seen here are 180,000 or so distinct CDR3 sequences, roughly 15% observed once, and the top ten hold approximately 1.5%. The sequencing used whole blood, collected in connection with sensitization to the hapten diphenylcyclopropenone (DPC). The receptors derive from a woman under 40 with alopecia areata. Some clones in this sample may be carry-over from other donors' samples.

This clonotype has at least ten counts. This chain connects TRBV4-3 to TRBJ1-2, with a tentative D call TRBD1 (5 bases). This CDR3 has 14 residues. Trimming pared 0 bases from V and 4 bases from J, leaving 9 bases between. Germline V gene sequence: CDR1 LGHNA, CDR2 YSLEER. The CDR3 coding sequence is TGCGCCAGCAGCCAAGATCGGGGGGGCTATGGCTACACCTTC. Encoded protein: CASSQDRGGYGYTF.

This clonotype was seen ten or more times. The chain combines TRBV29-1 with TRBJ2-3, with a possible D match to TRBD2 (7 bases). Trimming stripped 6 bases from V and 8 bases from J, with 24 bases between. The CDR3 runs to 15 residues. CDR1 and CDR2 (germline): SQVTM, ANQGSEA. CDR3 sequence reads: CSVELAWGATVTQYF. DNA of the CDR3: TGCAGCGTAGAACTAGCGTGGGGGGCTACGGTTACGCAGTATTTT.